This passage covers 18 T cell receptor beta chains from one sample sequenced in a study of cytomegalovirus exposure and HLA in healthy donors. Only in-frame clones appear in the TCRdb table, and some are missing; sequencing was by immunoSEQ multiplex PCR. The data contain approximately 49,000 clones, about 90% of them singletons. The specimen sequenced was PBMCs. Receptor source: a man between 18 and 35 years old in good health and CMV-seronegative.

Written as DNA, the CDR3 is TGTGCCACCAGCAGAGATCTAGCGGCCACAGATACGCAGTATTTT. Its translation: CATSRDLAATDTQYF. The chain combines TRBV15 with TRBJ2-3; 7 nucleotides align to TRBD2. The germline V gene has CDR1 LNHNV and CDR2 YYDKDF (reference sequence). This CDR3 comprises 15 residues. The ends lost 0 bases at V and 2 bases at J; junction bases unmatched: 2.

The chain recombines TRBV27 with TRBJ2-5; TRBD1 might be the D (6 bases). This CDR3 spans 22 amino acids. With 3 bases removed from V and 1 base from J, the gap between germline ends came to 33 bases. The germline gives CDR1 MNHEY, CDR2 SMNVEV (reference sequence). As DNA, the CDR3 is TGTGCCAGCAGTTTCAGTTACGCAGGGGTGACGGGTCACAACACAATCCAAGAGACCCAGTACTTC. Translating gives CASSFSYAGVTGHNTIQETQYF.

The CDR3 sequence is CAISESTSGGLVFF. The CDR3 DNA sequence: TGTGCCATCAGTGAGTCGACTAGCGGGGGGCTGGTGTTCTTC. The J gene is TRBJ2-1, the V gene TRBV10-3; 13 bases are a match to TRBD2. The CDR3 consists of 14 residues. Germline V lookup: CDR1 ENHRY, CDR2 SYGVKD. V dropped 0 bases and J dropped 15; count of bases not matched to a gene: 5.

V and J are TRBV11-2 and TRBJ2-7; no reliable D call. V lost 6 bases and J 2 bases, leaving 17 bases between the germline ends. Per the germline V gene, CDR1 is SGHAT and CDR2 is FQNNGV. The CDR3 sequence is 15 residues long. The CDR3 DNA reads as TGTGCCAGCAGTACGACGAAGACAATCCCCTACGAGCAGTACTTC. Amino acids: CASSTTKTIPYEQYF.

Here the CDR3 DNA reads TGTGCCAGCAGCCGACAAGACAGGGGCGGACAAGAGACCCAGTACTTC. It translates to CASSRQDRGGQETQYF. The V and J genes are TRBV5-4 and TRBJ2-5; the match to TRBD1 covers 8 bases. V dropped 4 bases and J dropped 2; count of bases not matched to a gene: 10. There are 16 residues in the CDR3. Germline V gene data show CDR1 as SGHNT and CDR2 as YYREEE (reference sequence).

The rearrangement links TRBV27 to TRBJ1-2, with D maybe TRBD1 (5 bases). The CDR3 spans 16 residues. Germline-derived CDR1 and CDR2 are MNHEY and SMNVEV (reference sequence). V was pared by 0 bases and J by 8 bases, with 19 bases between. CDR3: CASSLSPAGRGWGYTF. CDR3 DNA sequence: TGTGCCAGCAGTTTATCCCCGGCTGGAAGGGGTTGGGGCTACACCTTC.

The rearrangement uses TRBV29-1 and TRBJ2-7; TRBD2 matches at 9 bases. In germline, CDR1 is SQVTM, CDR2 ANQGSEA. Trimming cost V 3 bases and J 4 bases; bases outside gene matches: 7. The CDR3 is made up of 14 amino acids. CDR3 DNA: TGCAGCGTTGAGGGGCGGGAGGGTAGGTACGAGCAGTACTTC. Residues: CSVEGREGRYEQYF.

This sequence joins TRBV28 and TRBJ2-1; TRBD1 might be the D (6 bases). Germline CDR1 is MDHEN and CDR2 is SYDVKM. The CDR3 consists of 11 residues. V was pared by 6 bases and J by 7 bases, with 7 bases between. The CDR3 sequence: CASSRGNEQFF. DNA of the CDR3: TGTGCCAGCAGCAGGGGAAATGAGCAGTTCTTC.

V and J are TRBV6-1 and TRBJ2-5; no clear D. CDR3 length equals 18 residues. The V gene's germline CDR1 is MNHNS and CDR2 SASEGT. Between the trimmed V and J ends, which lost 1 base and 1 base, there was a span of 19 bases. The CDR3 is CASSEGARSGSFQETQYF. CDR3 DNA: TGTGCCAGCAGTGAAGGGGCCAGGTCTGGCTCCTTCCAAGAGACCCAGTACTTC.

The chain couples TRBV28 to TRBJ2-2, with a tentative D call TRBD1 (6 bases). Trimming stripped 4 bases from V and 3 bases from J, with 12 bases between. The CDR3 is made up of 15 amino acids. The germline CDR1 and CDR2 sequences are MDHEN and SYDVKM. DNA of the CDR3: TGTGCCAGCAGTTCCCCGGGACAATACACCGGGGAGCTGTTTTTT. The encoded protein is CASSSPGQYTGELFF.

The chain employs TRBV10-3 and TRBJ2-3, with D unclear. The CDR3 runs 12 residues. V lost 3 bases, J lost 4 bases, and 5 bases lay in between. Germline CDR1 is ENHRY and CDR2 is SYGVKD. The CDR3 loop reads CAISDSSDTQYF. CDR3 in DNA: TGTGCCATCAGTGACAGTTCAGATACGCAGTATTTT.

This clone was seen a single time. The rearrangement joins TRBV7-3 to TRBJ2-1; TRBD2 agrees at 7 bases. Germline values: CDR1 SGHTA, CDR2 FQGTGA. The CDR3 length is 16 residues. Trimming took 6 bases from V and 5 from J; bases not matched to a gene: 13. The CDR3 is CASSEGGRSVHNEQFF. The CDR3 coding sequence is TGTGCCAGCAGTGAGGGAGGGAGGTCAGTACACAATGAGCAGTTCTTC.

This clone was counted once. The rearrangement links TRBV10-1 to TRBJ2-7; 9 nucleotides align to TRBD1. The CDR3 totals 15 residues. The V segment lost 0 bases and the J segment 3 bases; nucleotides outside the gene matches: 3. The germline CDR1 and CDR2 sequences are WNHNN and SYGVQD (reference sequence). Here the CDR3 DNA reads TGCGCCAGCAGTGAGTCTGCGGGACAGGGCTACGAGCAGTACTTC. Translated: CASSESAGQGYEQYF.

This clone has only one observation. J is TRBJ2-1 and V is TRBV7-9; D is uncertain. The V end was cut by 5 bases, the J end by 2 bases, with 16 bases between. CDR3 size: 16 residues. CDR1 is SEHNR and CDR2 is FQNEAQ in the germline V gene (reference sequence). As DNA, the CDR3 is TGTGCCAGCAGCCCAATAGCAGCCGCGGCCTACAATGAGCAGTTCTTC. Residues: CASSPIAAAAYNEQFF.

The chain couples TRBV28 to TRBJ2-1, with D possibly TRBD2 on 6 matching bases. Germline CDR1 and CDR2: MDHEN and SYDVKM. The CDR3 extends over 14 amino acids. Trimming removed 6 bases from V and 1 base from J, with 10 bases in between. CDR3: CASSTGGSYNEQFF. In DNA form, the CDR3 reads TGTGCCAGCAGCACCGGGGGTTCCTACAATGAGCAGTTCTTC. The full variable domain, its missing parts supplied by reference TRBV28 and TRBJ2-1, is DVKVTQSSRYLVKRTGEKVFLECVQDMDHENMFWYRQDPGLGLRLIYFSYDVKMKEKGDIPEGYSVSREKKERFSLILESASTNQTSMYLCASSTGGSYNEQFFGPGTRLTVL.

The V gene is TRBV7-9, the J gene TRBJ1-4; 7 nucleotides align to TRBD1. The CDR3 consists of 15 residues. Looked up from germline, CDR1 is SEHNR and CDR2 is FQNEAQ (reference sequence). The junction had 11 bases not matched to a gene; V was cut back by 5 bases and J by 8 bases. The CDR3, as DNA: TGTGCCAGCAGCCGGCGGACAGGAGATTTCGAAAAACTGTTTTTT. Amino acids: CASSRRTGDFEKLFF.

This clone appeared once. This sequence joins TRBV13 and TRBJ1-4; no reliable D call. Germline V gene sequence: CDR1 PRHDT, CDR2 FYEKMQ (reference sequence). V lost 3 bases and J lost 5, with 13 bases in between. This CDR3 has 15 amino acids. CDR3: CASSFKEDENEKLFF. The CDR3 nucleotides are TGTGCCAGCAGCTTTAAGGAGGACGAGAATGAAAAACTGTTTTTT.

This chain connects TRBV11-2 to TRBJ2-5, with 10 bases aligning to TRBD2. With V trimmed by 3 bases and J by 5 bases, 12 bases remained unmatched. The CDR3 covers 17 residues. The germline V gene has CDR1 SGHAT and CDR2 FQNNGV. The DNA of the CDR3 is TGTGCCAGCAGCTTCGCGGATCCTAGCGGGAGTTACGAGACCCAGTACTTC. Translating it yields CASSFADPSGSYETQYF.